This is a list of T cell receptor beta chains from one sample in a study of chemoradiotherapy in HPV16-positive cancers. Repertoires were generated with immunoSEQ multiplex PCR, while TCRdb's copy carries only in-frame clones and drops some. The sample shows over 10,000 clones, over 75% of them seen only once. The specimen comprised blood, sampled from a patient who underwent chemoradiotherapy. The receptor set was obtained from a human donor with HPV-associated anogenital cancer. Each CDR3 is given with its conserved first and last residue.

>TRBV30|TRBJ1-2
CARSTGTSNNYGYTF
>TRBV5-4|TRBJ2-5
CASSLKGTETQYF
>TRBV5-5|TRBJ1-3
CASSFSGAVENTIYF
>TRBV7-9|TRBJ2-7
CASKGYSSYEQYF
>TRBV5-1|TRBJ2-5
CASKADGGGQETQYF
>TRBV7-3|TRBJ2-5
CASSLVGGVQETQYF
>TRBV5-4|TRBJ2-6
CASSLWSGSNVLTF
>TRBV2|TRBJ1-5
CASRNTGGRGNQPQHF
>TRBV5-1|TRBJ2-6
CASSPLPGANVLTF
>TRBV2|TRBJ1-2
CASSEARGGGYTF
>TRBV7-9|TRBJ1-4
CASSLVAWGVGEKLFF
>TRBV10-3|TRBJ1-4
CATGQPQEKLFF
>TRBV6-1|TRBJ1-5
CASSVRQDYSNQPQHF
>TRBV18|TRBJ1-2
CASSPTRDFYGYTF
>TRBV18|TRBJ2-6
CASSPAPLGANVLTF
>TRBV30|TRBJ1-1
CAWSARGSRGATEAFF
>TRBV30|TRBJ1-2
CAWTSGDYGYTF
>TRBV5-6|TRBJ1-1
CASTLWALLWSTEAFF
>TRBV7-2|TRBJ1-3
CASSLRDTSGNTIYF
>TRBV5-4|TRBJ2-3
CASRAGPPDDTQYF
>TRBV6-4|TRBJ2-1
CASSDSGGAGEQFF
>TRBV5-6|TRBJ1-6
CASSSQGPYNSPLHF
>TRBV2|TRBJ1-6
CASGDSPLHF
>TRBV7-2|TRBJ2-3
CASSSIGSTDTQYF
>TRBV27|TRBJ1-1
CAGQSRAPGTEAFF
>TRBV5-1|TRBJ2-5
CASSLGIQEIQETQYF
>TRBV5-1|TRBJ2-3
CASSLRQRTDTQYF
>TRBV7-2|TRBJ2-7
CASSLSGGIYEQYF
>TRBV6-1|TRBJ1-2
CASGTGAGVEGYTF
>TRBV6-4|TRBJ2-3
CASSGRQAPTDTQYF
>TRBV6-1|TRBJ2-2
CASSSGNSLPGELFF
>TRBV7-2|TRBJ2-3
CASRDQVSTDTQYF
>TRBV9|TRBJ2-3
CASSVGTITDTQYF
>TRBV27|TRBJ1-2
CASSLRTGAYGYTF
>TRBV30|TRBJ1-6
CAWMAEQGGNSPLHF
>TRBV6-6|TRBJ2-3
CAIQSGGAADTQYF
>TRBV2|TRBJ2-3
CASRTGTGSTDTQYF
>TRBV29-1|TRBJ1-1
CSVARVLNTEAFF
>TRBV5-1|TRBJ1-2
CASSLAAGYGGYTF
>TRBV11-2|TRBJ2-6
CASRGTGSHLFSGANVLTF
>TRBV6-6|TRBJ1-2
CASSYGPSDPYGYTF
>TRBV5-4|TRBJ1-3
CASSLAGAGNTIYF
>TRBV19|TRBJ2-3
CASSIWAADTQYF
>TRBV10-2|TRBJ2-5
CASSEGLAGLETQYF
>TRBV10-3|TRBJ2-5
CAIRGGIVETQYF
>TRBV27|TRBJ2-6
CASSLLGETRGHGANVLTF
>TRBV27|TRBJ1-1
CASAPGRVKQNTEAFF
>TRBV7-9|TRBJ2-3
CASSDAGQGGSTDTQYF
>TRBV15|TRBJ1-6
CATRADSLSDSPLHF
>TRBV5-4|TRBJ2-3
CASSWDTQDTQYF
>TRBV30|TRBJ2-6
CAWSVNRMANVLTF
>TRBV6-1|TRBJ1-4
CASGVSPELNEKLFF
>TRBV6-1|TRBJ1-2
CASSEALRAGANYGYTF
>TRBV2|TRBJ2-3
CASRQGGDTQYF